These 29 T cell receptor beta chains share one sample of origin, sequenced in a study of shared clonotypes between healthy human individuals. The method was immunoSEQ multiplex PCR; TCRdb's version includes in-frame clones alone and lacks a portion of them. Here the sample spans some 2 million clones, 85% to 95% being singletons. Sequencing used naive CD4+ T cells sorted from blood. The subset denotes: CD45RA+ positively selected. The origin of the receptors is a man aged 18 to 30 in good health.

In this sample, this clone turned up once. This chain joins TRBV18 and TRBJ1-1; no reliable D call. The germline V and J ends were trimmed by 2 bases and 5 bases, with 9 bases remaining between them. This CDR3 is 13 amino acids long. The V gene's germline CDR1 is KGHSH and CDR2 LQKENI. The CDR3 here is CASSPIAGTEAFF. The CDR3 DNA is TGTGCCAGCTCACCAATCGCGGGGACTGAAGCTTTCTTT.

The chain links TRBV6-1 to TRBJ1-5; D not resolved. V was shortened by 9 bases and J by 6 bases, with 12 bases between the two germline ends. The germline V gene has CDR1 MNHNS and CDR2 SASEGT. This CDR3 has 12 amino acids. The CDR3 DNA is TGTGCCAGTCAGGTGTCCCCTCAGCCCCAGCATTTT. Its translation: CASQVSPQPQHF.

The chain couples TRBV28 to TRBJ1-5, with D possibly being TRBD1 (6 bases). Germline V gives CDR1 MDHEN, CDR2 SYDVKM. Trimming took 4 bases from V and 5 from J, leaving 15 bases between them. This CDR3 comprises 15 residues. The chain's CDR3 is CASSSGGLGDQPQHF. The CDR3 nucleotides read TGTGCCAGCAGTTCCGGGGGCCTTGGAGATCAGCCCCAGCATTTT.

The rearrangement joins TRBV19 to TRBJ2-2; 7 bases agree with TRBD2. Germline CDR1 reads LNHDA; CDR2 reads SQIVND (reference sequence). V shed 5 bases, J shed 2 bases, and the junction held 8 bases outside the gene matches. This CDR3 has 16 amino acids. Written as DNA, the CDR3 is TGTGCCAGTAGTCCCGGACTAGTGGGAAACACCGGGGAGCTGTTTTTT. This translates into CASSPGLVGNTGELFF.

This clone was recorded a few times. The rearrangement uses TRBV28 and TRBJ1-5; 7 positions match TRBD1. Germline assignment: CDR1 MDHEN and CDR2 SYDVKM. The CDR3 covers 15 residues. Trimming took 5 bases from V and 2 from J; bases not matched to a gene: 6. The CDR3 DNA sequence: TGTGCCAGCAGTCCGGGACAGCTTGGCAATCAGCCCCAGCATTTT. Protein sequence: CASSPGQLGNQPQHF.

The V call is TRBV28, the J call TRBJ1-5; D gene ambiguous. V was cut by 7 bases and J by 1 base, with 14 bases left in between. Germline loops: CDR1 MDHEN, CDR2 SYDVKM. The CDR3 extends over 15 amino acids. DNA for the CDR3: TGTGCCAGCACCAAGACTAATTTAAGCAATCAGCCCCAGCATTTT. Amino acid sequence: CASTKTNLSNQPQHF.

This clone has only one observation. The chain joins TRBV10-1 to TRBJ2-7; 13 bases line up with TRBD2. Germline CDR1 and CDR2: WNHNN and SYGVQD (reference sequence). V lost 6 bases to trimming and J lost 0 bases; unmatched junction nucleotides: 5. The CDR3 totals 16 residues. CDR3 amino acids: CASSPGTSGNSYEQYF. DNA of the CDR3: TGCGCCAGCAGCCCCGGGACTAGCGGGAACTCCTACGAGCAGTACTTC.

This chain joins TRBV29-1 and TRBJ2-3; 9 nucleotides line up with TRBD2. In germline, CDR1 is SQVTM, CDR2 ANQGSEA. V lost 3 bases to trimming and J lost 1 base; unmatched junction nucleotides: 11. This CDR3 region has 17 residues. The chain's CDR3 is CSVENPVGGGGTDTQYF. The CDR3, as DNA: TGCAGCGTTGAGAACCCCGTGGGCGGGGGGGGCACAGATACGCAGTATTTT.

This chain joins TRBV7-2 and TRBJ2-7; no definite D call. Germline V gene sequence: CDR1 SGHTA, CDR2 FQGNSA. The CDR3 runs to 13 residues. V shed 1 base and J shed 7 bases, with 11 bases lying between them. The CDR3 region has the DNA TGTGCCAGCAGCTTAGGAGCTTCTAGGGAGCAGTACTTC. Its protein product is CASSLGASREQYF.

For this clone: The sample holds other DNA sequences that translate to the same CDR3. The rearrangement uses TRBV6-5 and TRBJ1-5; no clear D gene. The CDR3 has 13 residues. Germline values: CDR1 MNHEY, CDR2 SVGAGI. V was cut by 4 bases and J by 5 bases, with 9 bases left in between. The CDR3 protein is CASSSGQHQPQHF. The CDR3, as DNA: TGTGCCAGCAGTTCTGGGCAGCATCAGCCCCAGCATTTT.

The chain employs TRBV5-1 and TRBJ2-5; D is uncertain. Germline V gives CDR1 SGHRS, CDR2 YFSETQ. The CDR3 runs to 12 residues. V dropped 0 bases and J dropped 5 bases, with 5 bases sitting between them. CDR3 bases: TGCGCCAGCAGCTTGGGTTCCGAGACCCAGTACTTC. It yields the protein CASSLGSETQYF.

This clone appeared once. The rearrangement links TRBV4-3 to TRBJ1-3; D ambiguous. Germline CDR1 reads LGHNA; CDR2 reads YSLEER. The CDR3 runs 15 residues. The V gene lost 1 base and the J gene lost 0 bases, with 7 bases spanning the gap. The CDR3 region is CASSQVGISGNTIYF. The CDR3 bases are TGCGCCAGCAGCCAAGTAGGAATCTCTGGAAACACCATATATTTT.

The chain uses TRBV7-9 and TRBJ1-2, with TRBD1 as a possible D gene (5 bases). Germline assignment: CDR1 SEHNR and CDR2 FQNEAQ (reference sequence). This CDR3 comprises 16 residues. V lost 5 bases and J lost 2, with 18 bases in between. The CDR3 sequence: CASSPPRAAVNYGYTF. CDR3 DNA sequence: TGTGCCAGCAGCCCCCCCAGGGCCGCTGTCAACTATGGCTACACCTTC.

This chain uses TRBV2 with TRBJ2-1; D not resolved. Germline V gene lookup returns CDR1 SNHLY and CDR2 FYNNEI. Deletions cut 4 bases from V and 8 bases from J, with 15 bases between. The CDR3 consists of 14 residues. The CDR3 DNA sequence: TGTGCCAGCAGTGTCTCGCCCGTTTGGGATGAGCAGTTCTTC. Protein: CASSVSPVWDEQFF.

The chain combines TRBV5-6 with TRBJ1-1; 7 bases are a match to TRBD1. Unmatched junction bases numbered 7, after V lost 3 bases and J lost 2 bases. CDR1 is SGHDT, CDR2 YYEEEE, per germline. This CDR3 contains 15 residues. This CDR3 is CASSSGQVVNTEAFF. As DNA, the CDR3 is TGTGCCAGCAGCTCAGGACAGGTAGTTAACACTGAAGCTTTCTTT.

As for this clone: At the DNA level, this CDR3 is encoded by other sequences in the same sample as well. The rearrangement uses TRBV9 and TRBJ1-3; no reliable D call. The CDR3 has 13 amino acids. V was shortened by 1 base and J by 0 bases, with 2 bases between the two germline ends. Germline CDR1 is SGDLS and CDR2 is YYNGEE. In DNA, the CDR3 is TGTGCCAGCAGCGTATCCTCTGGAAACACCATATATTTT. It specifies CASSVSSGNTIYF.

CDR3 in amino acids: CASRSQGRSYEQYF. CDR3 bases: TGTGCCAGCAGATCACAGGGGCGATCCTACGAGCAGTACTTC. The V call is TRBV28, the J call TRBJ2-7; 7 nucleotides align to TRBD1. The germline V gene has CDR1 MDHEN and CDR2 SYDVKM. The V gene end was trimmed by 6 bases and the J gene end by 1 base; junction bases not matched to a gene: 6. This CDR3 is built from 14 residues.

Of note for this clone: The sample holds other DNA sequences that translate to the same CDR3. CDR3 residues: CASSPTGLPYEQYF. CDR3 DNA: TGTGCCAGCTCACCCACGGGACTACCTTACGAGCAGTACTTC. The chain joins TRBV18 to TRBJ2-7, with 7 bases matching TRBD2. This CDR3 contains 14 residues. In germline, CDR1 is KGHSH, CDR2 LQKENI. Trimming took 3 bases from V and 4 from J; bases not matched to a gene: 6.

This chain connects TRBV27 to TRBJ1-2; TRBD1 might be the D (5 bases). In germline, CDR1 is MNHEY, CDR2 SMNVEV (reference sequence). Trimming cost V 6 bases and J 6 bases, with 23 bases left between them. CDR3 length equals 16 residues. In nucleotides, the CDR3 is TGTGCCAGCAGCCTGGCCGGGGCAAATCGTCAAGATGGCTACACCTTC. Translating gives CASSLAGANRQDGYTF.

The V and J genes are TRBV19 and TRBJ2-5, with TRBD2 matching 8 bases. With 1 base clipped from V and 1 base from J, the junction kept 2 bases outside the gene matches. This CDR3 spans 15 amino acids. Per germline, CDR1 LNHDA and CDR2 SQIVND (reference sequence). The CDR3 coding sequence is TGTGCCAGTAGTATAGGCGGGGGGCCCCAAGAGACCCAGTACTTC. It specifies CASSIGGGPQETQYF.

DNA for the CDR3: TGTGCCTGGGACGGGAGTTCAAACACCGGGGAGCTGTTTTTT. Its protein is CAWDGSSNTGELFF. The chain links TRBV30 to TRBJ2-2, with D maybe TRBD2 (6 bases). Germline V gene data show CDR1 as GTSNPN and CDR2 as SVGIG (reference sequence). The CDR3 runs 14 residues. V lost 5 bases and J 2 bases, leaving 12 bases between the germline ends.

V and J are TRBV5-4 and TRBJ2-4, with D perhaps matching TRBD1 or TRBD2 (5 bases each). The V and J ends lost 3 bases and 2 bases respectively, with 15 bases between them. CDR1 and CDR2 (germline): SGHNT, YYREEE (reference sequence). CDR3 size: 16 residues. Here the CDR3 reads CASSSWDRGTKNIQYF. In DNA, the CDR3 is TGTGCCAGCAGCTCCTGGGACCGAGGGACCAAAAACATTCAGTACTTC.

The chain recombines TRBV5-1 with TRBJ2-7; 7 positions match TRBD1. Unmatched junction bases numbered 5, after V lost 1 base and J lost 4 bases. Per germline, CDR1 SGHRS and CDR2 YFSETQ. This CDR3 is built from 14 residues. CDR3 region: CASSLRGGLYEQYF. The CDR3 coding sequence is TGCGCCAGCAGCTTGCGAGGGGGCCTTTACGAGCAGTACTTC.

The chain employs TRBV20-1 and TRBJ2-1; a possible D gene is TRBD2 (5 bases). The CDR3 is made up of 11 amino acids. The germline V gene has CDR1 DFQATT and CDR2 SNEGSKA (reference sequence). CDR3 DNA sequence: TGCACCTTTGGGAGCTACAATGAGCAGTTCTTC. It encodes CTFGSYNEQFF.

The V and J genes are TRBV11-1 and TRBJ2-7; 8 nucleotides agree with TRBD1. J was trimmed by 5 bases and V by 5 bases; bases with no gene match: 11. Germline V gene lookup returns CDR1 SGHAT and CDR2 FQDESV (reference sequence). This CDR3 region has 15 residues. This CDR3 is CASSQTQGAWDEQYF. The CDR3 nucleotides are TGTGCCAGCAGCCAAACCCAGGGGGCCTGGGACGAGCAGTACTTC.

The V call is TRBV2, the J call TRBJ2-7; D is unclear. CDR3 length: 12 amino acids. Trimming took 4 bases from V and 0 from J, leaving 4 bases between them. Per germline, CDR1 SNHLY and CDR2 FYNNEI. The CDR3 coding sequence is TGTGCCAGCAGTGCCATCTCCTACGAGCAGTACTTC. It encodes CASSAISYEQYF.

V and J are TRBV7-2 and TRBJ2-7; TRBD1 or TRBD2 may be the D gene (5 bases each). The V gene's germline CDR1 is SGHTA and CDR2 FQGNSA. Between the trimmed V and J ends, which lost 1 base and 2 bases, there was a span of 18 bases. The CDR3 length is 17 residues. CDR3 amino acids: CASSLVILRDGTYEQYF. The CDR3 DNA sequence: TGTGCCAGCAGCTTAGTAATTCTCCGGGACGGAACCTACGAGCAGTACTTC.

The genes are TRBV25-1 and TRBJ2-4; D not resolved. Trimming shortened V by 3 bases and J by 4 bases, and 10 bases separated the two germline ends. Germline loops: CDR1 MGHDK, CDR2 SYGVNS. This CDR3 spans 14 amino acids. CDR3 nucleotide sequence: TGTGCCAGCAGTGACCGGGCCATAAAAAACATTCAGTACTTC. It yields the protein CASSDRAIKNIQYF.

The CDR3 coding sequence is TGTGCCAGCAGTGACCCAGGAGGGAACACTGAAGCTTTCTTT. The encoded protein is CASSDPGGNTEAFF. This chain joins TRBV2 and TRBJ1-1; no clear D. Germline CDR1 SNHLY, CDR2 FYNNEI. This CDR3 has 14 residues. The germline V and J ends were trimmed by 3 bases and 1 base, with 9 bases remaining between them.